Shown below are 27 T cell receptor beta chains from a single sample sequenced in a study of blood T cell repertoires in COVID-19. Only in-frame clones appear in the TCRdb table, and some are missing; sequencing was by immunoSEQ multiplex PCR. The sample contains 55,000 or so clones, 80% to 90% of which appear only once. The sample was peripheral blood. These TCRs come from an older woman with COVID-19, enrolled during active disease.

V gene TRBV29-1 combines with J gene TRBJ2-2, with D tentatively TRBD2 (6 bases). The CDR3 runs to 14 residues. Germline CDR1 is SQVTM and CDR2 is ANQGSEA. Trimming removed 5 bases from V and 0 bases from J, with 10 bases in between. CDR3 DNA sequence: TGCAGCGTTAGTGGCGGGGCGAACACCGGGGAGCTGTTTTTT. Translating gives CSVSGGANTGELFF.

The sample holds a few counts of this clone. The rearrangement uses TRBV3-1 (or the pseudogene TRBV3-2) and TRBJ2-1; D may be TRBD2 (6 bases). Trimming cost V 5 bases and J 7 bases, with 15 bases left between them. The CDR3 runs to 14 residues. In germline, CDR1 is LGHDT, CDR2 YNNKEL (reference sequence). The CDR3 DNA sequence: TGTGCCAGCAGCTACCAGACGGAGGGGAATGAGCAGTTCTTC. Translation: CASSYQTEGNEQFF.

This chain joins TRBV7-6 and TRBJ2-1, with TRBD2 matching 9 bases. Germline CDR1 reads SGHVS; CDR2 reads FNYEAQ. This CDR3 is built from 15 residues. Losses at the gene ends were 5 bases for V and 7 bases for J; bases not matched to a gene: 9. The CDR3 loop reads CASSPVVSGGNEQFF. The CDR3, as DNA: TGTGCCAGCAGCCCCGTAGTTAGCGGGGGTAATGAGCAGTTCTTC.

This chain connects TRBV28 to TRBJ1-1, with D hard to call. The CDR3 is 14 amino acids. Trimming took 3 bases from V and 0 from J, leaving 8 bases between them. Per germline, CDR1 MDHEN and CDR2 SYDVKM. CDR3: CASSLYSMNTEAFF. The CDR3 region has the DNA TGTGCCAGCAGTTTGTATAGCATGAACACTGAAGCTTTCTTT.

The chain carries TRBV5-1 and TRBJ1-1; 11 bases align to TRBD1. The CDR3 length is 16 residues. Losses at the gene ends were 7 bases for V and 4 bases for J; bases not matched to a gene: 12. Germline values: CDR1 SGHRS, CDR2 YFSETQ. The CDR3 loop reads CASPMAPGQGGTEAFF. DNA of the CDR3: TGCGCCAGCCCCATGGCCCCGGGACAGGGGGGCACTGAAGCTTTCTTT. The full variable domain, its missing parts supplied by reference TRBV5-1 and TRBJ1-1, is KAGVTQTPRYLIKTRGQQVTLSCSPISGHRSVSWYQQTPGQGLQFLFEYFSETQRNKGNFPGRFSGRQFSNSRSEMNVSTLELGDSALYLCASPMAPGQGGTEAFFGQGTRLTVV.

The genes are TRBV18 and TRBJ2-3, with TRBD2 matching over 10 bases. Germline loops: CDR1 KGHSH, CDR2 LQKENI. The CDR3 runs 20 residues. Trimming at V came to 5 bases and at J to 6 bases, leaving 23 bases not matched to a gene. As DNA, the CDR3 is TGTGCCAGCTCAGCGAGGACTAGCGGCAATGTCCTGGCCCTTTTGGATACGCAGTATTTT. It codes for CASSARTSGNVLALLDTQYF.

The chain links TRBV29-1 to TRBJ1-1, with D maybe TRBD1 (6 bases). The CDR3 is 10 residues long. Germline-derived CDR1 and CDR2 are SQVTM and ANQGSEA. V was trimmed by 4 bases and J by 11 bases, leaving 11 bases between them. CDR3 protein: CSVARGGAFF. The CDR3 bases are TGCAGCGTTGCCAGGGGTGGCGCTTTCTTT.

J is TRBJ1-6 and V is TRBV28; TRBD1 might be the D (5 bases). Trimming stripped 6 bases from V and 7 bases from J, with 13 bases between. This CDR3 is built from 14 residues. Per germline, CDR1 MDHEN and CDR2 SYDVKM. Here the CDR3 DNA reads TGTGCCAGCAGGGAGGGGACTAGGAATTCACCCCTCCACTTT. Amino acids: CASREGTRNSPLHF.

The chain links TRBV10-3 to TRBJ2-1; TRBD2 aligns across 13 bases. Trimming at V came to 9 bases and at J to 8 bases, leaving 7 bases not matched to a gene. This CDR3 is built from 14 residues. Per the germline V gene, CDR1 is ENHRY and CDR2 is SYGVKD. The CDR3 loop is CAMATSGRIYEQFF. CDR3 nucleotides: TGTGCCATGGCGACTAGCGGGAGGATCTATGAGCAGTTCTTC.

The J gene is TRBJ1-1, the V gene TRBV15; D is unclear. Trimming took 0 bases from V and 11 from J, leaving 19 bases between them. The V gene's germline CDR1 is LNHNV and CDR2 YYDKDF (reference sequence). The CDR3 consists of 15 residues. CDR3 nucleotides: TGTGCCACCAGCAGAGATATACTCCGGCTCTCCGGGGCTTTCTTT. Translated: CATSRDILRLSGAFF.

This chain joins TRBV6-6 and TRBJ2-1; tentative D call: TRBD2 (6 bases). Trimming shortened V by 6 bases and J by 12 bases, and 18 bases separated the two germline ends. CDR3 size: 13 residues. Looked up from germline, CDR1 is MNHNY and CDR2 is SVGAGI (reference sequence). The CDR3 DNA sequence: TGTGCCAGCAGCAGTACGCCAGTGGAGGGGCAGTTCTTC. This encodes CASSSTPVEGQFF.

The chain combines TRBV5-5 with TRBJ1-1; tentative D call: TRBD1 (5 bases). Germline assignment: CDR1 SGHKS and CDR2 YYEKEE (reference sequence). V was cut by 5 bases and J by 1 base, with 12 bases left in between. The length of the CDR3 is 14 residues. CDR3 sequence reads: CASRLGHENTEAFF. In nucleotides, the CDR3 is TGTGCCAGCAGACTCGGACACGAGAACACTGAAGCTTTCTTT.

This clone occurred once. The chain joins TRBV5-1 to TRBJ2-2; a possible D gene is TRBD1 (6 bases). This CDR3 has 15 amino acids. V dropped 0 bases and J dropped 3 bases, with 9 bases sitting between them. CDR1 is SGHRS and CDR2 is YFSETQ in the germline V gene. Here the CDR3 DNA reads TGCGCCAGCAGCTTGGGGGGGCTGGACACCGGGGAGCTGTTTTTT. It translates to CASSLGGLDTGELFF.

V gene TRBV5-1 combines with J gene TRBJ2-2; TRBD2 is a possible D gene (5 bases). V was shortened by 4 bases and J by 0 bases, with 10 bases between the two germline ends. Germline V lookup: CDR1 SGHRS, CDR2 YFSETQ. This CDR3 is 15 amino acids long. CDR3 in amino acids: CASSKGETNTGELFF. CDR3 in DNA: TGCGCCAGCAGCAAGGGAGAAACGAACACCGGGGAGCTGTTTTTT.

V gene TRBV2 combines with J gene TRBJ2-5; 8 nucleotides agree with TRBD1. This CDR3 region has 14 residues. Losses at the gene ends were 10 bases for V and 7 bases for J; bases not matched to a gene: 14. Germline lookup yields CDR1 SNHLY and CDR2 FYNNEI. CDR3: CATGPGQGVSTQYF. The CDR3 DNA sequence: TGTGCCACAGGGCCCGGACAGGGCGTTTCGACCCAGTACTTC.

The J gene is TRBJ1-5, the V gene TRBV4-1, with D possibly being TRBD1 (5 bases). The CDR3 has 14 residues. V lost 1 base and J 9 bases, leaving 13 bases between the germline ends. Per the germline V gene, CDR1 is MGHRA and CDR2 is YSYEKL. The CDR3 reads CASSQGTTSRPQHF. CDR3 DNA sequence: TGCGCCAGCAGCCAAGGGACAACATCGAGGCCCCAGCATTTT.

This sequence joins TRBV10-3 and TRBJ2-7, with D possibly being TRBD2 (5 bases). CDR1 is ENHRY and CDR2 is SYGVKD in the germline V gene. V was clipped by 6 bases and J by 0 bases, with 9 bases between them. The length of the CDR3 is 13 residues. The CDR3 here is CAISPGSSYEQYF. CDR3 DNA sequence: TGTGCCATCAGCCCTGGGAGCTCCTACGAGCAGTACTTC.

The chain recombines TRBV5-6 with TRBJ1-2; no firm D call. Trimming shortened V by 2 bases and J by 8 bases, and 13 bases separated the two germline ends. This CDR3 is built from 13 residues. The germline V gene has CDR1 SGHDT and CDR2 YYEEEE. CDR3 loop: CASSFESGLGYTF. The CDR3, as DNA: TGTGCCAGCAGCTTTGAATCGGGTTTGGGCTACACCTTC.

This CDR3 is CASSEWSSRATEAFF. Written as DNA, the CDR3 is TGTGCCAGCAGTGAATGGAGTAGCAGGGCTACTGAAGCTTTCTTT. The rearrangement links TRBV25-1 to TRBJ1-1, with TRBD1 as a possible D gene (5 bases). There are 15 residues in the CDR3. Between the trimmed V and J ends, which lost 1 base and 5 bases, there was a span of 14 bases. Germline V gives CDR1 MGHDK, CDR2 SYGVNS.

The chain has TRBV30 and TRBJ1-5; TRBD1 aligns across 9 bases. Germline assignment: CDR1 GTSNPN and CDR2 SVGIG (reference sequence). The length of the CDR3 is 13 residues. The V and J ends lost 5 bases and 4 bases, in that order; junction bases with no gene match: 3. CDR3: CAWGGQGNQPQHF. The DNA for the CDR3 is TGTGCCTGGGGGGGACAGGGAAATCAGCCCCAGCATTTT.

The chain recombines TRBV6-2 or TRBV6-3 with TRBJ2-1; 10 nucleotides align to TRBD2. The germline CDR1 and CDR2 sequences are MNHEY and SVGEGT. The CDR3 has 14 residues. The V and J ends lost 4 bases and 7 bases, in that order; junction bases with no gene match: 4. CDR3 DNA: TGTGCCAGCAGTTGGGCTAGCGGGAGTAATGAGCAGTTCTTC. The encoded protein is CASSWASGSNEQFF.

The chain uses TRBV12-3 or TRBV12-4 and TRBJ2-7, with 10 bases fitting TRBD1. The CDR3 totals 13 residues. V shed 5 bases, J shed 5 bases, and the junction held 3 bases outside the gene matches. Here the CDR3 reads CASSPDRGNEQYF. The CDR3 coding sequence is TGTGCCAGCAGTCCGGACAGGGGGAACGAGCAGTACTTC.

The chain is built from TRBV27 and TRBJ2-7, with D possibly matching TRBD1 (5 bases). Trimming left V 3 bases short and J 4 bases short, with 13 bases between. This CDR3 has 14 amino acids. The V gene's germline CDR1 is MNHEY and CDR2 SMNVEV (reference sequence). The DNA of the CDR3 is TGTGCCAGCAGTTTCGCAGGGCTAAATTACGAGCAGTACTTC. This codes for CASSFAGLNYEQYF.

This sequence joins TRBV4-1 and TRBJ2-7; 11 bases align to TRBD2. The germline V gene has CDR1 MGHRA and CDR2 YSYEKL. The CDR3 consists of 18 residues. V shed 3 bases and J 4 bases; nucleotides not matched to a gene: 14. CDR3: CASSQATGLGTSGYEQYF. For the CDR3, the DNA is TGCGCCAGCAGCCAGGCTACAGGGTTGGGGACTAGCGGATACGAGCAGTACTTC.

The chain has TRBV11-3 and TRBJ2-3, with a possible D match to TRBD2 (6 bases). With 5 bases removed from V and 1 base from J, the gap between germline ends came to 13 bases. The CDR3 sequence is 15 residues long. Looked up from germline, CDR1 is SGHNT and CDR2 is YENEEA. The CDR3 coding sequence is TGTGCCAGCAGCCCTAAACTAGCCGGCACAGATACGCAGTATTTT. Translation: CASSPKLAGTDTQYF. The full variable domain, completed using reference TRBV11-3 and TRBJ2-3, is EAGVVQSPRYKIIEKKQPVAFWCNPISGHNTLYWYLQNLGQGPELLIRYENEEAVDDSQLPKDRFSAERLKGVDSTLKIQPAELGDSAVYLCASSPKLAGTDTQYFGPGTRLTVL.

This chain joins TRBV6-6 and TRBJ1-2; D uncertain. The length of the CDR3 is 12 residues. CDR1 MNHNY and CDR2 SVGAGI come from the germline V gene (reference sequence). The V and J ends lost 6 bases and 3 bases respectively, with 8 bases between them. CDR3 sequence: CASSQVDYGYTF. The CDR3 coding sequence is TGTGCCAGCAGCCAGGTGGACTATGGCTACACCTTC.

The chain links TRBV6-6 to TRBJ2-1; TRBD2 agrees at 8 bases. V lost 6 bases, J lost 2 bases, and 6 bases stayed unmatched. The CDR3 spans 15 residues. From germline, CDR1 is MNHNY and CDR2 SVGAGI (reference sequence). The CDR3 DNA sequence: TGTGCCAGCAGGCCAAGCGGGGGCACCTACAATGAGCAGTTCTTC. Its translation is CASRPSGGTYNEQFF.